This is a list of T cell receptor beta chains from one sample in a study of cytomegalovirus exposure and HLA in healthy donors. Here immunoSEQ multiplex PCR was the method, and the copy in TCRdb shows in-frame clones only, minus some. In the table there are some 150,000 clones, 68% of which are singletons. Sequences were obtained from PBMCs. These receptors originate from a man in his 60s in good health and CMV-seronegative. Both conserved end residues are part of each CDR3. D genes are given only for firm matches. A clone size is listed for some rows: how often the clone was seen (once, few, many), or a class if it is expanded.

>TRBV9|NA|NA|TRBJ2-1
TGTGCCAGCAGCGTAGTCACTAACTACAATGAGCAGTTCTTC
CASSVVTNYNEQFF
>TRBV15|NA|NA|TRBJ1-4
TGTGCCACCAGAGGGAGCTGGGAGGGCAATGATGAAAAACTGTTTTTT
CATRGSWEGNDEKLFF
>TRBV5-1|TRBD1|few|TRBJ2-6
TGCGCCAGCAGCTTGGTCGCACAGGGGGCACTTCAGTCTGGGGCCAACGTCCTGACTTTC
CASSLVAQGALQSGANVLTF
>TRBV28|TRBD1|NA|TRBJ2-2
TGTGCCAGCAGGGAGCCTCGAGGGGGCTTCACCGGGGAGCTGTTTTTT
CASREPRGGFTGELFF
>TRBV4-2|NA|NA|TRBJ2-7
TGTGCCAGCAGCCAAGCCCACTTATCCTACGAGCAGTACTTC
CASSQAHLSYEQYF
>TRBV29-1|NA|NA|TRBJ1-2
TGCAGCGTTCTTCCCTTGTCTGTCGGCTACACCTTC
CSVLPLSVGYTF
>TRBV30|NA|NA|TRBJ1-6
TGTGCCTGGAGTGTACGAGGCGGGGGGATTTCCTATAATTCACCCCTCCACTTT
CAWSVRGGGISYNSPLHF
>TRBV19|TRBD2|few|TRBJ2-3
TGTGCCAGTAGTTTAGGTAGCGGGAGAGGAGCAGATACGCAGTATTTT
CASSLGSGRGADTQYF
>TRBV30|TRBD1|few|TRBJ1-5
TGTGCCTGGAGGGGACAGGGGGTGAATCAGCCCCAGCATTTT
CAWRGQGVNQPQHF
>TRBV25-1|TRBD1|few|TRBJ1-4
TGTGCCAGCACATCTCCGGGACAGGGACTCGAAAAACTGTTTTTT
CASTSPGQGLEKLFF
>TRBV29-1|NA|NA|TRBJ2-7
TGCAGCGTTGAAGGCCCGGACTCCCACTACGAGCAGTACTTC
CSVEGPDSHYEQYF
>TRBV5-1|NA|NA|TRBJ2-5
TGCGCCAGCAGTACCTCCCCAACCGGGATCCAAGAGACCCAGTACTTC
CASSTSPTGIQETQYF
>TRBV2|TRBD2|NA|TRBJ2-7
TGTGCCAGCAGTGGGGAAGCGGGAGGGCCCTGGGGCGAGCAGTACTTC
CASSGEAGGPWGEQYF
>TRBV28|TRBD1|NA|TRBJ1-4
TGTGCCAGCACTACCGGGACAGTGGAAGAAAAACTGTTTTTT
CASTTGTVEEKLFF
>TRBV30|TRBD1|NA|TRBJ1-2
TGTGCCTGGCAGCATCGCCTAAACAGGGGGCTGGGCTATGGCTACACCTTC
CAWQHRLNRGLGYGYTF
>TRBV15|TRBD2|NA|TRBJ2-1
TGTGCCACCAGCAGACTCTTCTCCTTAGCGGGAGCCCCACTCTGGGACAATGAGCAGTTCTTC
CATSRLFSLAGAPLWDNEQFF
>TRBV4-3|NA|NA|TRBJ2-7
TGCGCCAGCAGCCAAGCCGGAGGAGGCGGCTACGAGCAGTACTTC
CASSQAGGGGYEQYF
>TRBV27|NA|few|TRBJ1-4
TGTGCCAGCAGTTTGGCAGGGTATAATGAAAAACTGTTTTTT
CASSLAGYNEKLFF
>TRBV6-1|TRBD1|NA|TRBJ1-1
TGTGCCAGCAGTGAGAAGGCCAGGGGGCGCAGAGCTTTCTTT
CASSEKARGRRAFF
>TRBV11-2|TRBD1|NA|TRBJ1-1
TGTGCCAGCAGCTTGCGGACAGGGGTGAACACTGAAGCTTTCTTT
CASSLRTGVNTEAFF
>TRBV5-1|TRBD1|NA|TRBJ2-3
TGCGCCAGCAGCCCTTCCTCGACAGGGGTAACAGATACGCAGTATTTT
CASSPSSTGVTDTQYF
>TRBV6-6|TRBD1|NA|TRBJ1-2
TGTGCCAGCAGGTTGGGGGGACAGGCGTTTAACTATGGCTACACCTTC
CASRLGGQAFNYGYTF
>TRBV2|TRBD2|few|TRBJ2-7
TGTGCCAGCAGTGAAGGACTAGCGGGGTTCTACGAGCAGTACTTC
CASSEGLAGFYEQYF
>TRBV28|TRBD1|once|TRBJ2-5
TGTGCCAGCAGTTCCGGGACAGGACAAGAGACCCAGTACTTC
CASSSGTGQETQYF
>TRBV15|NA|NA|TRBJ1-1
TGTGCCACCAGCAGAGATCTTCCCCCGGAGGACACTGAAGCTTTCTTT
CATSRDLPPEDTEAFF
>TRBV28|TRBD1|once|TRBJ1-4
TGTGCCAGCAGTTCTAACCGGGACAGGAATGAAAAACTGTTTTTT
CASSSNRDRNEKLFF
>TRBV6-5|TRBD1|NA|TRBJ1-1
TGTGCCAGCAGTTACAGGACAGGGACGAGCGCTGAAGCTTTCTTT
CASSYRTGTSAEAFF
>TRBV6-5|TRBD1|few|TRBJ2-3
TGTGCCAGCAGTCGACAGGGGAGCGGCACAGATACGCAGTATTTT
CASSRQGSGTDTQYF
>TRBV30|NA|NA|TRBJ2-5
TGTGCCTGGAGCCCCGTGCTAAGAGAGACCCAGTACTTC
CAWSPVLRETQYF
>TRBV18|NA|NA|TRBJ1-5
TGTGCCAGCTCCCCTGGAGGGTACAATCAGCCCCAGCATTTT
CASSPGGYNQPQHF
>TRBV2|TRBD1|few|TRBJ1-2
TGTGCCATCGGGACAGCTAACTATGGCTACACCTTC
CAIGTANYGYTF
>TRBV6-5|NA|NA|TRBJ2-3
TGTGCCACCTCGATTGCGGGAAGCACAGATACGCAGTATTTT
CATSIAGSTDTQYF
>TRBV6-1|TRBD2|NA|TRBJ2-7
TGTGCCAGCGGGGGACTAGCGGGCCCCTACGAGCAGTACTTC
CASGGLAGPYEQYF
>TRBV9|NA|NA|TRBJ2-1
TGTGCCAGCAGCGTAGCTACTCAGACAACCCATGAGCAGTTCTTC
CASSVATQTTHEQFF
>TRBV30|NA|NA|TRBJ1-1
TGTGCCTGGAGTGGGGGGGGCACTGAAGCTTTCTTT
CAWSGGGTEAFF